This T cell receptor beta chain comes out of a study of T-cell memory formation after mild COVID-19. At least ten counts were recorded for this clonotype. The target antigen is unknown. Sample barcodes and UMIs were carried by the TCR alpha and TCR beta cDNA libraries that 5'RACE generated with constant-segment primers. In TCRdb, the 5' RACE reads were re-called with MiXCR into one record per CDR3 protein. Of about 180,000 distinct CDR3 sequences listed, around 18% are singletons. In germline, CDR1 is SGHRS, CDR2 YFSETQ. Germline trimming cut 6 bases from V and 4 bases from J; bases unmatched to any gene: 7. The CDR3 extends over 15 amino acids. Findings and caveats of the study: Clones contracting day 15 to 85 were balanced CD4/CD8; later expanders leaned CD4+.

This clonotype was obtained from a man between 18 and 35 years old who had mild COVID-19 (a few samples of this study predate the infection). Cell type and time point are not known. Sequencing used PBMCs or a T cell subset sorted from them (not recorded which). J is TRBJ2-2 and V is TRBV5-1; 9 nucleotides match TRBD1. The CDR3 is CASIPTGGGTGELFF. The DNA of the CDR3 is TGCGCCAGCATCCCCACAGGGGGCGGCACCGGGGAGCTGTTTTTT.